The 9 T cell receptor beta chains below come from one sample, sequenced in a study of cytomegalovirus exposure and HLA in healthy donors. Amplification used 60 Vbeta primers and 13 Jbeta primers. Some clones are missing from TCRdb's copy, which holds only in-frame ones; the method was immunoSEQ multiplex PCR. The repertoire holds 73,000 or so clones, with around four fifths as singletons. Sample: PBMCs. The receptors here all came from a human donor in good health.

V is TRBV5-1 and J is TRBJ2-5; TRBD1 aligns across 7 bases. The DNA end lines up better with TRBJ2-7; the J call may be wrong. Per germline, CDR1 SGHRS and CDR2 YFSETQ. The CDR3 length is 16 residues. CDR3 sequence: CASSLRTGTADYEQYF. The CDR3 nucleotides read TGCGCCAGCAGCTTGAGGACCGGGACAGCGGACTACGAGCAGTACTTC.

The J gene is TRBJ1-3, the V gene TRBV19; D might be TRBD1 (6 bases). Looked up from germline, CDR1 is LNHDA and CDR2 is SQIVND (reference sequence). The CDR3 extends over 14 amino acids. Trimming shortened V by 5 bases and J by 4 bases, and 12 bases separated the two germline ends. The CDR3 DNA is TGTGCCAGTAGTCCGGGGACACTCGGAAACACCATATATTTT. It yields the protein CASSPGTLGNTIYF. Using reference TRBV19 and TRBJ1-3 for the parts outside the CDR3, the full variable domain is DGGITQSPKYLFRKEGQNVTLSCEQNLNHDAMYWYRQDPGQGLRLIYYSQIVNDFQKGDIAEGYSVSREKKESFPLTVTSAQKNPTAFYLCASSPGTLGNTIYFGEGSWLTVV.

This CDR3 is CASSRTGTGGEKLFF. CDR3 nucleotide sequence: TGTGCCAGCAGTCGAACCGGGACAGGGGGGGAAAAACTGTTTTTT. The chain combines TRBV2 with TRBJ1-4, with 11 nucleotides matching TRBD1. The CDR3 is 15 amino acids. Germline CDR1 is SNHLY and CDR2 is FYNNEI. V was pared by 5 bases and J by 8 bases, with 7 bases of the junction left unmatched.

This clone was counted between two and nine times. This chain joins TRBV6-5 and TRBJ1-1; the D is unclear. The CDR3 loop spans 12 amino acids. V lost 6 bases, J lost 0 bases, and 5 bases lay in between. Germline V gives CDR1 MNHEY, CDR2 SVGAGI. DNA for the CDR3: TGTGCCAGCAGGGCTCTGAACACTGAAGCTTTCTTT. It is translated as CASRALNTEAFF.

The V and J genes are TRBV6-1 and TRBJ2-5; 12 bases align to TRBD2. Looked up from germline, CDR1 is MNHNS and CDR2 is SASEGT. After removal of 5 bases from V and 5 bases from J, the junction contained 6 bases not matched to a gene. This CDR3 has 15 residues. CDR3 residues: CASSTSGGSSETQYF. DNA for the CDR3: TGTGCCAGCAGTACTAGCGGGGGGAGCTCGGAGACCCAGTACTTC.

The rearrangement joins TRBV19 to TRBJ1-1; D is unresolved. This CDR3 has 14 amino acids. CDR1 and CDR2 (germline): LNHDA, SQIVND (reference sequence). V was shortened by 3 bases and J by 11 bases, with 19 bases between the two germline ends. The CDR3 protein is CASSIASGSWRAFF. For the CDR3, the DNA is TGTGCCAGTAGTATTGCCTCGGGCTCGTGGAGGGCTTTCTTT.

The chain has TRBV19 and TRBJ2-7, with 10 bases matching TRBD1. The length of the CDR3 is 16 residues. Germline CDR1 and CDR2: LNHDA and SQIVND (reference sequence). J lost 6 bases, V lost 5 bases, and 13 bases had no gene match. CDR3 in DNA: TGTGCCAGTAGTGACCCCGGGACAGGGGAACGAGGCGAGCAGTACTTC. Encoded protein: CASSDPGTGERGEQYF.

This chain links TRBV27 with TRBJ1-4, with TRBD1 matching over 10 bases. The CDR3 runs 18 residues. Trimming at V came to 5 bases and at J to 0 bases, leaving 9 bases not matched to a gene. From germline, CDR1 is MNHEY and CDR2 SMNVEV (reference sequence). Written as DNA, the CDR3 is TGTGCCAGCAGTGTCGGGGACAGGGGACAATCAACTAATGAAAAACTGTTTTTT. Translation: CASSVGDRGQSTNEKLFF.

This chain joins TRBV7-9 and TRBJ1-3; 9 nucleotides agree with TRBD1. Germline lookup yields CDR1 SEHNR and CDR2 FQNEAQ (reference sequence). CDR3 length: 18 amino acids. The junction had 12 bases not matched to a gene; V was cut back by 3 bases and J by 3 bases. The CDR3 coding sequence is TGTGCCAGCAGCTTTCCCAACCGACTGGACAGGGGTGGAAACACCATATATTTT. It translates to CASSFPNRLDRGGNTIYF.